What follows are 24 T cell receptor beta chains derived from one specimen sequenced in a study of control samples from healthy donors and cancer patients. The assay was immunoSEQ multiplex PCR, and TCRdb's table has in-frame clones only and misses some. This table holds some 76,000 clones, about nine tenths found once. Specimen: PBMCs. Receptor source: a woman aged 45-60 years with colorectal cancer.

This clone has only a few counts. The CDR3 here is CASRDGGRPQHF. The CDR3 region has the DNA TGTGCCAGCCGAGACGGGGGTCGTCCCCAGCATTTT. The gene calls are TRBV2 and TRBJ1-5; D might be TRBD1 (5 bases). This CDR3 region has 12 residues. V lost 8 bases and J lost 10, with 15 bases in between. Germline CDR1 is SNHLY and CDR2 is FYNNEI.

The V gene is TRBV5-8, the J gene TRBJ2-5; D might be TRBD2 (5 bases). The CDR3 is 14 residues long. CDR1 is SGHTS, CDR2 YDEGEE, per germline. V lost 6 bases and J 2 bases, leaving 14 bases between the germline ends. This CDR3 reads CASTRGRAQETQYF. The CDR3 nucleotides read TGTGCCAGCACCCGGGGTAGGGCGCAAGAGACCCAGTACTTC.

V is TRBV6-1 and J is TRBJ2-3, with D hard to call. The length of the CDR3 is 14 residues. The germline gives CDR1 MNHNS, CDR2 SASEGT. Trimming removed 5 bases from V and 0 bases from J, with 9 bases in between. The CDR3 region is CASSLLPSTDTQYF. The CDR3 DNA reads TGTGCCAGCAGTCTCTTACCTAGCACAGATACGCAGTATTTT.

The J gene is TRBJ1-1, the V gene TRBV5-1; 7 bases line up with TRBD1. Germline CDR1 SGHRS, CDR2 YFSETQ. V dropped 3 bases and J dropped 6; count of bases not matched to a gene: 17. The CDR3 runs to 17 residues. CDR3: CASSSTGTVKKPPEAFF. CDR3 coding DNA: TGCGCCAGCAGCTCCACCGGGACAGTAAAAAAACCTCCTGAAGCTTTCTTT.

The rearrangement links TRBV28 to TRBJ1-1; D remains ambiguous. V was pared by 2 bases and J by 2 bases, with 9 bases between. From germline, CDR1 is MDHEN and CDR2 SYDVKM. The CDR3 is 14 amino acids. CDR3 amino acids: CASSLRQTNTEAFF. The CDR3, as DNA: TGTGCCAGCAGTTTAAGGCAGACAAACACTGAAGCTTTCTTT.

J is TRBJ2-4 and V is TRBV12-3 or TRBV12-4, with TRBD1 matching over 7 bases. The V and J ends lost 5 bases and 8 bases, in that order; junction bases with no gene match: 6. The CDR3 runs to 13 residues. For the CDR3, the DNA is TGTGCCAGCAGTCAGAACCAGGGGGACATTCAGTACTTC. Protein sequence: CASSQNQGDIQYF.

The genes are TRBV19 and TRBJ2-6, with a possible D match to TRBD2 (6 bases). This CDR3 has 14 residues. Trimming shortened V by 3 bases and J by 4 bases, and 7 bases separated the two germline ends. CDR1 and CDR2 from the germline V gene are LNHDA and SQIVND (reference sequence). This CDR3 is CASSMAGGANVLTF. The CDR3 bases are TGTGCCAGTAGTATGGCGGGGGGGGCCAACGTCCTGACTTTC.

The genes are TRBV5-1 and TRBJ2-6, with D perhaps being TRBD1 or TRBD2 (6 bases each). Trimming pared 4 bases from V and 3 bases from J, leaving 17 bases between. CDR3 length: 17 amino acids. The germline V gene has CDR1 SGHRS and CDR2 YFSETQ. CDR3 DNA sequence: TGCGCCAGCAGCCCAAGAGGAGGGGGTGATGGGGCCAACGTCCTGACTTTC. Protein sequence: CASSPRGGGDGANVLTF.

This clone has only one observation. The chain uses TRBV24-1 and TRBJ1-1; possibly TRBD1 for D (5 bases). The germline CDR1 and CDR2 sequences are KGHDR and SFDVKD. This CDR3 region has 14 residues. V was clipped by 5 bases and J by 4 bases, with 13 bases between them. The CDR3 DNA sequence: TGTGCCACCAGTGCGGGGCCAGTCAGCACTGAAGCTTTCTTT. This codes for CATSAGPVSTEAFF.

The chain combines TRBV5-1 with TRBJ2-3; 14 bases line up with TRBD2. Unmatched junction bases numbered 12, after V lost 0 bases and J lost 0 bases. The CDR3 spans 21 residues. CDR1 is SGHRS, CDR2 YFSETQ, per germline. The CDR3 loop reads CASSLAGTSGGSGRSTDTQYF. The CDR3 DNA is TGCGCCAGCAGCTTGGCCGGGACTAGCGGGGGCTCCGGTCGGAGCACAGATACGCAGTATTTT.

This rearrangement joins TRBV30 to TRBJ2-1; tentatively, D is TRBD1 (5 bases). CDR1 GTSNPN and CDR2 SVGIG come from the germline V gene (reference sequence). The CDR3 loop spans 14 amino acids. V lost 0 bases and J lost 3, with 9 bases in between. The CDR3 protein is CAWSVQAGYNEQFF. Written as DNA, the CDR3 is TGTGCCTGGAGTGTACAGGCCGGCTACAATGAGCAGTTCTTC.

The V call is TRBV24-1, the J call TRBJ1-4; maybe TRBD1 (5 bases). CDR3 size: 16 residues. In germline, CDR1 is KGHDR, CDR2 SFDVKD. V lost 3 bases, J lost 2 bases, and 12 bases lay in between. The CDR3: CATSDATGGTNEKLFF. The CDR3 coding sequence is TGTGCCACCAGTGATGCCACAGGAGGGACTAATGAAAAACTGTTTTTT.

This chain links TRBV10-1 with TRBJ1-2; possible D gene TRBD1, 5 bases. This CDR3 comprises 13 residues. The V end lost 6 bases, the J end lost 2 bases, and 10 bases lay between the germline ends. CDR1 and CDR2 from the germline V gene are WNHNN and SYGVQD (reference sequence). CDR3 in DNA: TGCGCCAGCAGCCCGGGACGGAACTATGGCTACACCTTC. It is translated as CASSPGRNYGYTF.

V is TRBV5-1 and J is TRBJ1-1, with D perhaps matching TRBD1 (5 bases). V gave up 4 bases and J gave up 1 base, with 11 bases separating them. The CDR3 is 14 amino acids. Germline CDR1 is SGHRS and CDR2 is YFSETQ. CDR3 coding DNA: TGCGCCAGCAGCCTCGGGACGGAGAACACTGAAGCTTTCTTT. This sequence encodes CASSLGTENTEAFF.

The V and J genes are TRBV28 and TRBJ1-1; D perhaps matches TRBD1 (5 bases). CDR1 MDHEN and CDR2 SYDVKM come from the germline V gene. The CDR3 consists of 14 residues. Trimming cost V 6 bases and J 2 bases, with 13 bases left between them. CDR3 bases: TGTGCCAGCAGCTCCGGGACGCCCAACACTGAAGCTTTCTTT. Its translation: CASSSGTPNTEAFF.

The chain has TRBV6-5 and TRBJ1-5; D gene ambiguous. Germline V gives CDR1 MNHEY, CDR2 SVGAGI. Trimming removed 5 bases from V and 4 bases from J, with 12 bases in between. The CDR3 has 14 residues. The CDR3 DNA follows: TGTGCCAGCAGTACCCACAGCGATAATCAGCCCCAGCATTTT. This sequence encodes CASSTHSDNQPQHF.

The genes are TRBV2 and TRBJ2-5; 9 bases are shared with TRBD2. CDR1 and CDR2 from the germline V gene are SNHLY and FYNNEI. This CDR3 contains 15 residues. V trimming: 4 bases; J trimming: 9 bases; junction bases outside the gene matches: 12. The CDR3 reads CASSGLAGPYGAQYF. The CDR3 DNA follows: TGTGCCAGCAGTGGGCTAGCGGGGCCCTACGGGGCCCAGTACTTC.

The chain carries TRBV7-9 and TRBJ1-1, with D perhaps TRBD1 (5 bases). Germline V gives CDR1 SEHNR, CDR2 FQNEAQ (reference sequence). Trimming pared 3 bases from V and 2 bases from J, leaving 10 bases between. The length of the CDR3 is 14 residues. CDR3 region: CASSLGGSNTEAFF. The CDR3 nucleotides read TGTGCCAGCAGCTTGGGGGGGAGTAACACTGAAGCTTTCTTT.

The chain uses TRBV2 and TRBJ2-7; D possibly corresponds to TRBD2 (6 bases). Between the trimmed V and J ends, which lost 4 bases and 5 bases, there was a span of 12 bases. Germline V gene sequence: CDR1 SNHLY, CDR2 FYNNEI. The CDR3 contains 13 residues. The CDR3 DNA reads TGTGCCAGCAGTGTAGCCGCGGGGAACGAGCAGTACGTC. As protein: CASSVAAGNEQYV.

The genes are TRBV18 and TRBJ1-1; D may be TRBD1 (6 bases). Trimming shortened V by 3 bases and J by 1 base, and 15 bases separated the two germline ends. Looked up from germline, CDR1 is KGHSH and CDR2 is LQKENI. CDR3 length: 16 residues. CDR3 DNA: TGTGCCAGCTCACCTTCGTCTCCGGGACAGAACACTGAAGCTTTCTTT. As protein: CASSPSSPGQNTEAFF.

The chain employs TRBV6-2 or TRBV6-3 and TRBJ2-1; TRBD2 agrees at 7 bases. Germline V CDR1 and CDR2: MNHEY, SVGEGT. CDR3 length equals 18 residues. V was clipped by 4 bases and J by 6 bases; unmatched bases: 18. CDR3 protein: CASSFRRGIAGQSNEQFF. The CDR3, as DNA: TGTGCCAGCAGTTTCCGCCGGGGGATAGCGGGTCAATCCAATGAGCAGTTCTTC.

The chain carries TRBV18 and TRBJ1-1, with a possible D match to TRBD1 (6 bases). The V end lost 3 bases, the J end lost 3 bases, and 17 bases lay between the germline ends. This CDR3 has 16 amino acids. Germline CDR1 reads KGHSH; CDR2 reads LQKENI. CDR3 residues: CASSPQESQGDTEAFF. Written as DNA, the CDR3 is TGTGCCAGCTCACCTCAAGAATCACAGGGTGACACTGAAGCTTTCTTT.

This chain uses TRBV7-8 with TRBJ2-5, with 10 bases fitting TRBD2. Germline V gene sequence: CDR1 SGHVS, CDR2 FQNEAQ. V was clipped by 5 bases and J by 2 bases; unmatched bases: 5. The CDR3 sequence is 15 residues long. The CDR3 region is CASSASGGEQETQYF. CDR3 sequence (DNA): TGTGCCAGCAGCGCTAGCGGGGGTGAACAAGAGACCCAGTACTTC.

This clone appeared a single time. The genes are TRBV27 and TRBJ2-3, with D possibly matching TRBD1 (6 bases). Trimming removed 5 bases from V and 3 bases from J, with 15 bases in between. There are 15 residues in the CDR3. Germline lookup yields CDR1 MNHEY and CDR2 SMNVEV (reference sequence). In DNA form, the CDR3 reads TGTGCCAGCAGTCAGGGGCGGGCGGTTACAGATACGCAGTATTTT. It specifies CASSQGRAVTDTQYF.